The 14 T cell receptor beta chains given below trace back to one sample, sequenced in a study of T cell responses to AZD1222 COVID-19 vaccine. The protocol was immunoSEQ multiplex PCR, while the TCRdb copy is restricted to in-frame clones and leaves out a portion. The table shows roughly 97,000 clones, with approximately 86% occurring only once. Sequenced here: peripheral blood, sampled 28 days after the second dose of the MenACWY control vaccine. These receptors all come from an adult who received the MenACWY meningococcal vaccine as a control.

The chain carries TRBV4-1 and TRBJ1-1; 7 bases line up with TRBD1. CDR3 length: 12 residues. Germline values: CDR1 MGHRA, CDR2 YSYEKL. The J segment lost 7 bases and the V segment lost 6 bases, leaving 5 bases of the junction unmatched. DNA of the CDR3: TGCGCCAGCAGTCGCCGACAGGGTGAAGCTTTCTTT. Encoded protein: CASSRRQGEAFF.

The gene calls are TRBV28 and TRBJ2-5; 8 positions agree with TRBD1. Trimming removed 5 bases from V and 5 bases from J; junction bases left unmatched: 7. Germline V gene data show CDR1 as MDHEN and CDR2 as SYDVKM. This CDR3 spans 14 amino acids. The CDR3 DNA follows: TGTGCCAGCAGTCCGACAGGGGATGAGGAGACCCAGTACTTC. Its translation is CASSPTGDEETQYF.

Concerning this clone: Relative to the germline gene, one junction end is altered; a read error may explain this. The chain carries TRBV19 and TRBJ1-5; the D is unclear. The CDR3 totals 12 residues. From germline, CDR1 is LNHDA and CDR2 SQIVND (reference sequence). Here the CDR3 DNA reads TGTGCCAGTCAACCTAAGGGCAGGCCCAGCATTTTT. Translating it yields CASQPKGRPSIF.

The chain recombines TRBV18 with TRBJ1-2; D unresolved. V shed 5 bases and J shed 2 bases, with 12 bases lying between them. Germline-derived CDR1 and CDR2 are KGHSH and LQKENI. This CDR3 has 14 amino acids. CDR3 sequence (DNA): TGTGCCAGCTCAGCCGTAGCCCTAAACTATGGCTACACCTTC. This sequence encodes CASSAVALNYGYTF.

The V gene is TRBV18, the J gene TRBJ1-1; 7 positions agree with TRBD1. The ends lost 3 bases at V and 4 bases at J; junction bases unmatched: 5. Per the germline V gene, CDR1 is KGHSH and CDR2 is LQKENI. The CDR3 sequence is 14 residues long. CDR3 DNA: TGTGCCAGCTCACCCGGGAGGGGGCCCACTGAAGCTTTCTTT. It specifies CASSPGRGPTEAFF.

The V call is TRBV3-1 (or the pseudogene TRBV3-2), the J call TRBJ1-1; D might be TRBD1 (6 bases). From germline, CDR1 is LGHDT and CDR2 YNNKEL (reference sequence). The CDR3 spans 15 residues. V shed 4 bases and J shed 4 bases, with 16 bases lying between them. The DNA for the CDR3 is TGTGCCAGCAGCCCGCAGGGGAGAGGGGGCACTGAAGCTTTCTTT. It encodes CASSPQGRGGTEAFF.

This chain links TRBV10-3 with TRBJ2-7; TRBD1 might be the D (7 bases). CDR3 length: 14 amino acids. Germline loops: CDR1 ENHRY, CDR2 SYGVKD. V was shortened by 4 bases and J by 4 bases, with 14 bases between the two germline ends. The DNA of the CDR3 is TGTGCCATCAGTGGGTCAGGGGGGCGGTACGAGCAGTACTTC. Amino acids: CAISGSGGRYEQYF.

The CDR3 nucleotides read TGTGCCAGCAGCTTGAGCGGGACAGGGTCTGGAAACACCATATATTTT. Translating it yields CASSLSGTGSGNTIYF. The chain uses TRBV5-8 and TRBJ1-3; 9 bases align to TRBD1. With V trimmed by 1 base and J by 1 base, 3 bases remained unmatched. Germline V gene data show CDR1 as SGHTS and CDR2 as YDEGEE. The CDR3 loop spans 16 amino acids.

The V call is TRBV18, the J call TRBJ2-7; possibly TRBD1 for D (6 bases). The CDR3 length is 13 residues. V was pared by 3 bases and J by 0 bases, with 6 bases between. Germline values: CDR1 KGHSH, CDR2 LQKENI. CDR3 amino acids: CASSPGHSYEQYF. Written as DNA, the CDR3 is TGTGCCAGCTCACCGGGACACTCCTACGAGCAGTACTTC.

The chain has TRBV12-3 or TRBV12-4 and TRBJ2-7; D not resolved. The CDR3 has 13 amino acids. V shed 3 bases and J shed 2 bases, with 8 bases lying between them. CDR3 sequence reads: CASSFALPYEQYF. The CDR3 nucleotides are TGTGCCAGCAGTTTTGCTTTACCCTACGAGCAGTACTTC.

The genes are TRBV24-1 and TRBJ2-3, with 9 bases identical to TRBD2. There are 16 residues in the CDR3. V was pared by 5 bases and J by 2 bases, with 7 bases of the junction left unmatched. CDR1 is KGHDR and CDR2 is SFDVKD in the germline V gene. The CDR3 loop reads CATSGASGAPTDTQYF. The CDR3 DNA reads as TGTGCCACCAGTGGGGCTAGCGGGGCCCCCACAGATACGCAGTATTTT.

The rearrangement joins TRBV10-1 to TRBJ2-1; TRBD1 matches at 10 bases. CDR1 and CDR2 from the germline V gene are WNHNN and SYGVQD (reference sequence). The CDR3 has 15 amino acids. V was clipped by 6 bases and J by 2 bases; unmatched bases: 4. CDR3 nucleotides: TGCGCCAGCAGCGAGACAGGGGGCGCCTACAATGAGCAGTTCTTC. Protein: CASSETGGAYNEQFF.

This chain joins TRBV19 and TRBJ2-3, with TRBD2 identical over 11 bases. This CDR3 has 14 amino acids. The junction had 11 bases not matched to a gene; V was cut back by 7 bases and J by 11 bases. CDR1 is LNHDA and CDR2 is SQIVND in the germline V gene (reference sequence). Here the CDR3 reads CASTTSGATRGQYF. The CDR3, as DNA: TGTGCCAGTACGACTAGCGGGGCGACTAGGGGGCAGTATTTT.

The chain employs TRBV27 and TRBJ1-2; D call uncertain. The CDR3 runs to 13 residues. V was pared by 6 bases and J by 0 bases, with 8 bases between. From germline, CDR1 is MNHEY and CDR2 SMNVEV (reference sequence). For the CDR3, the DNA is TGTGCCAGCAGGGAGACCCCTAACTATGGCTACACCTTC. Amino acids: CASRETPNYGYTF.